Listed below are T cell receptor beta chains from one sample, sequenced in a study of blood T cell repertoires in COVID-19. Assay: immunoSEQ multiplex PCR; the TCRdb copy retains only in-frame clones and omits some. This sample has 75,000 to 95,000 clones; about four fifths occur once, and the top ten carry about 6.3%. The sample was peripheral blood. These receptors all stem from a man aged 55 to 70 with acute or convalescent COVID-19. The CDR3 runs from the conserved cysteine through the conserved F or W. The order of the fields is J gene, D gene, V gene, clone size, CDR3 DNA, CDR3 protein. A D gene is named only where the DNA matches it firmly. A clone size is listed for some rows: how often the clone was seen (once, few, many), or a class if it is expanded.

TRBJ2-6 | TRBD1 | TRBV19 | NA | TGTGCCAGTAGTTGGACAGGACAATTCTCTGGGGCCAACGTCCTGACTTTC | CASSWTGQFSGANVLTF
TRBJ1-2 | NA | TRBV7-8 | NA | TGTGCCAGCAGCTTATGGGGGGGCTGGGACTATGGCTACACCTTC | CASSLWGGWDYGYTF
TRBJ1-6 | NA | TRBV9 | NA | TGTGCCAGCAGCGCAGGCGGGAGCTCCTATAATTCACCCCTCCACTTT | CASSAGGSSYNSPLHF
TRBJ2-3 | TRBD2 | TRBV25-1 | NA | TGTGCCAGCAGTGAATGGGGTAGCGGGAAAGCAGATACGCAGTATTTT | CASSEWGSGKADTQYF
TRBJ1-2 | TRBD1 | TRBV7-3 | NA | TGTGCCAGCAGCTTACTGGCCGGGACAGTAGATGGCTACACCTTC | CASSLLAGTVDGYTF
TRBJ2-6 | TRBD1 | TRBV15 | NA | TGTGCCACCAACCCGGGACAGGGGGTTTCTGGGGCCAACGTCCTGACTTTC | CATNPGQGVSGANVLTF
TRBJ2-3 | TRBD2 | TRBV7-2 | NA | TGTGCCAGCAGCGCACTAGCGGGGGCTGCAGATACGCAGTATTTT | CASSALAGAADTQYF
TRBJ1-6 | NA | TRBV6-6 | NA | TGTGCCAGCAGTAAACCGGAGGGGAATTCACCCCTCCACTTT | CASSKPEGNSPLHF
TRBJ1-4 | NA | TRBV5-1 | NA | TGCGCCAGCAGCTTGGCAGGTGATGCTAATGAAAAACTGTTTTTT | CASSLAGDANEKLFF
TRBJ2-3 | TRBD2 | TRBV10-3 | NA | TGTGCCCTCGGCCTAGCGGGAGATTCTAGCACAGATACGCAGTATTTT | CALGLAGDSSTDTQYF
TRBJ1-5 | TRBD1 | TRBV5-8 | NA | TGTGCCAGCGCCCCCTCGGACAGGGAGGGTCAGCCCCAGCATTTT | CASAPSDREGQPQHF
TRBJ1-6 | TRBD1 | TRBV4-3 | NA | TGCGCCAGCAGCCATATGGGACAGGATAATTCACCCCTCCACTTT | CASSHMGQDNSPLHF
TRBJ1-3 | NA | TRBV5-4 | NA | TGTGCCAGCAGCTTGGGCAGGGGCTCTGGAAACACCATATATTTT | CASSLGRGSGNTIYF
TRBJ2-5 | TRBD2 | TRBV7-3 | few | TGTGCCAGCAGCTTACTTCGGGGGGGTCAAGAGACCCAGTACTTC | CASSLLRGGQETQYF
TRBJ2-7 | NA | TRBV18 | NA | TGTGCCAGCTCACCGACAAAGTTCAGCGAGCAGTACTTC | CASSPTKFSEQYF
TRBJ2-1 | TRBD2 | TRBV5-1 | NA | TGCGCCAGCAGCTTGGGAGCGGGGGTCTACAATGAGCAGTTCTTC | CASSLGAGVYNEQFF
TRBJ2-3 | NA | TRBV24-1 | NA | TGTGCCACCAGTGATTTCAAGGGGCCAGATACGCAGTATTTT | CATSDFKGPDTQYF
TRBJ2-7 | TRBD2 | TRBV11-2 | NA | TGTGCCAGCAGCTCCAGCAGTAGCGGGGGATCCTACGAGCAGTACTTC | CASSSSSSGGSYEQYF
TRBJ1-1 | NA | TRBV7-9 | NA | TGTGCCAGCAGCTTAGAGGGGGGGCTCATCACTGAAGCTTTCTTT | CASSLEGGLITEAFF
TRBJ1-2 | NA | TRBV5-3 | NA | TGTGCCAGAAGCCAGGACAGTAACTATGGCTACACCTTC | CARSQDSNYGYTF
TRBJ1-2 | TRBD1 | TRBV2 | NA | TGTGCCAGCAGTGACGGGACAGCTTTCTATGGCTACACCTTC | CASSDGTAFYGYTF
TRBJ2-1 | TRBD2 | TRBV11-2 | NA | TGTGCCAGCAGCTTAAGGACTAGCCTGGGTGAGCAGTTCTTC | CASSLRTSLGEQFF
TRBJ2-7 | TRBD1 | TRBV9 | NA | TGTGCCAGCAGCGTAGCGGGGACAGAGTACGAGCAGTACTTC | CASSVAGTEYEQYF
TRBJ2-2 | NA | TRBV6-1 | NA | TGTGCCAGCAGTGACCGCGGCGACACCGGGGAGCTGTTTTTT | CASSDRGDTGELFF
TRBJ2-1 | NA | TRBV12-3/TRBV12-4 | NA | TGTGCCAGCAGTTCCGGCAGGGAGCAGTTCTTC | CASSSGREQFF
TRBJ2-7 | NA | TRBV18 | once | TGTGCCAGCTCACCACCGAGTAGTAGTTATAACGAGCAGTACTTC | CASSPPSSSYNEQYF
TRBJ2-3 | TRBD2 | TRBV3-1/TRBV3-2 | NA | TGTGCCAGCAGCCAAGGCGACGGGACTAGCCGCACAGATACGCAGTATTTT | CASSQGDGTSRTDTQYF
TRBJ1-4 | NA | TRBV2 | NA | TGTGCCAGCAGATTGACAGAAACTAATGAAAAACTGTTTTTT | CASRLTETNEKLFF
TRBJ1-2 | NA | TRBV30 | NA | TGTGCCTGGGGGCGGGGGGGTAACTATGGCTACACCTTC | CAWGRGGNYGYTF
TRBJ2-3 | NA | TRBV6-2/TRBV6-3 | NA | TGTGCCAGCAGTTACGGTCGGGGGAGCGTTAGCACAGATACGCAGTATTTT | CASSYGRGSVSTDTQYF
TRBJ2-3 | NA | TRBV4-1 | NA | TGCGCCAGCAGCCAAGGTCCAGGGGCGACCACAGATACGCAGTATTTT | CASSQGPGATTDTQYF
TRBJ1-1 | NA | TRBV11-2 | NA | TGTGCCAGCAGCTTAGACGGGGTCACTGAAGCTTTCTTT | CASSLDGVTEAFF
TRBJ1-2 | TRBD1 | TRBV10-3 | NA | TGTGCCATCAGTGTGAGGGGGCGTGTGGGTGGCTACACCTTC | CAISVRGRVGGYTF
TRBJ1-2 | NA | TRBV2 | NA | TGTGCCAGCAGCCTCAGGGCCTCTAACTATGGCTACACCTTC | CASSLRASNYGYTF
TRBJ1-5 | NA | TRBV12-3/TRBV12-4 | NA | TGTGCCAGCGGCAGCAATCAGCCCCAGCATTTT | CASGSNQPQHF
TRBJ2-7 | TRBD1 | TRBV5-4 | few | TGTGCCAGCAGCCCCGGGACAGGGGATTTGTGGGAGCAGTACTTC | CASSPGTGDLWEQYF
TRBJ1-6 | TRBD1 | TRBV25-1 | NA | TGTGCCAGTTCGGGACAGAATAATTCACCCCTCCACTTT | CASSGQNNSPLHF
TRBJ2-1 | TRBD1 | TRBV6-6 | once | TGTGCCAGCAGTCCTCAGACAGGGGTCTCCTACAATGAGCAGTTCTTC | CASSPQTGVSYNEQFF
TRBJ1-3 | TRBD1 | TRBV6-2/TRBV6-3 | NA | TGTGCCAGCAGTTACTCAGGGACAGGAGCAGGAAACACCATATATTTT | CASSYSGTGAGNTIYF
TRBJ1-5 | NA | TRBV19 | once | TGTGCCAGTAGTACGGACCTTGACAGGATCAATCAGCCCCAGCATTTT | CASSTDLDRINQPQHF
TRBJ2-1 | TRBD1 | TRBV24-1 | NA | TGTGCCACCAGTGAGTCCGGGACAGGGGTAGATGGGGCCTACAATGAGCAGTTCTTC | CATSESGTGVDGAYNEQFF
TRBJ1-5 | TRBD1 | TRBV5-1 | NA | TGCGCCAGCAGCTTGGCATCAGGGACAGACCAGCCCCAGCATTTT | CASSLASGTDQPQHF
TRBJ1-1 | TRBD1 | TRBV2 | NA | TGTGCCAGCGGGACAGGGTTCACTGAAGCTTTCTTT | CASGTGFTEAFF
TRBJ1-1 | TRBD1 | TRBV29-1 | NA | TGCAGCGTGGACAGGGGACTGAACACTGAAGCTTTCTTT | CSVDRGLNTEAFF
TRBJ1-2 | NA | TRBV6-5 | NA | TGTGCCAGCAGCTACGGAGGGGATGGGGACTATGGCTACACCTTC | CASSYGGDGDYGYTF
TRBJ2-7 | NA | TRBV18 | NA | TGTGCCAGCTCCCTAGAGCCCCGAGACGAGCAGTACTTC | CASSLEPRDEQYF
TRBJ1-2 | NA | TRBV19 | NA | TGTGCCAGTAGTATAAATAGCTACTATGGCTACACCTTC | CASSINSYYGYTF